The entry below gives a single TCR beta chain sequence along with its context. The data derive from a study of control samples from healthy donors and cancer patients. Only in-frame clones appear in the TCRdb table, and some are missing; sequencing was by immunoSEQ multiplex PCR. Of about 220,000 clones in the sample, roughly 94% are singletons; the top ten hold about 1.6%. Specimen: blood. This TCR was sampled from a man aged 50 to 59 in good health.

DNA for the CDR3: TGTGCCAGCAGCTTTCTGGCCCAGTTCTACGAGCAGTACTTC. The encoded protein is CASSFLAQFYEQYF. The V and J genes are TRBV5-5 and TRBJ2-7; the D is unclear. The germline V gene has CDR1 SGHKS and CDR2 YYEKEE (reference sequence). The CDR3 contains 14 residues. Trimming shortened V by 2 bases and J by 3 bases, and 12 bases separated the two germline ends. Supplemented by reference TRBV5-5 and TRBJ2-7, the full variable domain reads DAGVTQSPTHLIKTRGQQVTLRCSPISGHKSVSWYQQVLGQGPQFIFQYYEKEERGRGNFPDRFSARQFPNYSSELNVNALLLGDSALYLCASSFLAQFYEQYFGPGTRLTVT.